This T cell receptor beta chain was identified in a study of shared clonotypes between healthy human individuals (TCRdb year 2020). In the study overall: The cohort comprised a couple of women and three men aged 18 to 49 years. For each donor, three plates each were used for CD4 naive and CD4 memory, two plates were used for CD8 naive, and one plate was used for CD8 memory. To estimate repertoire size and how much clonotype sharing occurs between individuals, the study deeply sequenced the blood TCR repertoires of about five healthy adults. Different laboratories and diverse techniques were used to prepare libraries and sequence TCR repertoires, to increase sequencing depth and limit assay-specific biases. Per donor, leukapheresis produced somewhere between about 0.9 and 9 billion PBMCs. General study outcomes and caveats: The genetic and exposure-history diversity represented was limited by the small number of donors. Even with the large sequencing depth, rarefaction of the sorted-subset datasets indicated that sequencing was incomplete. Sampling was restricted to blood, and TCR repertoires in tissue are likely to differ from TCR repertoires in blood. Naive subsets generally had larger estimated clonotype richness than memory subsets did. Compared with non-shared clonotypes, clonotypes shared by all four sorted-subset donors had higher generation probabilities. Sharing across several donors was observed for around 5% of naive CD4, 3% to 3.5% of naive CD8, around 2.5% of memory CD4, and around 0.4% of memory CD8 clonotypes. Pairwise subsampling indicated that sequencing depth was expected to affect the degree of clonotype sharing among donors.

For the CD8 naive samples, CD45RO-negative cells were positively selected for CCR7, yielding a CD45RA+CCR7+ population from which TemRA cells were excluded. Donors were healthy HIV-negative adults with no recently reported acute infections or vaccinations. Every donor was a Caucasian adult living in Nashville, Tennessee, USA. Blood was collected by leukapheresis, and PBMCs were isolated by Ficoll-Histopaque density gradient centrifugation and then cryopreserved in liquid nitrogen vapor phase. Analytical flow cytometry was used to check the purity and quantity of each magnetically sorted T cell population. Genomic DNA was isolated from each sorted fraction and quantified by UV absorbance on a Nanodrop 2000c. With regard to this clone: Its antigen target is currently unknown. Base qualities were left out, and no much larger clone turns up one base away.

The CDR3, cysteine through phenylalanine, is 16 amino acids long. Only CDR3 DNA is held: 48 bases, read in frame from base 1. In the germline V gene (reference sequence), CDR1 corresponds to GTSNPN and CDR2 to SVGIG. Germline trimming: 2 bases from V, 0 bases from J; junction bases outside gene matches: 8. Using the deep immunoSEQ assay, TCR CDR3 regions were amplified from genomic DNA by multiplex PCR. For each cell subset, the extracted genomic DNA was distributed evenly across all wells of several immunoSEQ 96-well plates, and each plate served as one replicate. For sorted subsets, around 0.2 ug genomic DNA, equal to 30,000 to 35,000 T cell genomes, was loaded into each replicate PCR. The purified libraries were quantified using a Qubit 3.0 fluorometer, sized with a Bioanalyzer 2100, and then quantified again using the KAPA Library Quantification kit. Every immunoSEQ 96-well plate was sequenced on a dedicated single-read 150-cycle Illumina NextSeq 550 flow cell. In the authors' own workflow: Because the immunoSEQ output held only junctional sequences and lacked quality scores, the filtering could not match the filtering applied to full-length reads. To assign V/J genes and CDR3, sequences were annotated against IMGT germline references using PyIR, a Python wrapper for IgBLAST v1.9. Reads were removed for weak V/J assignments (E-value above 1e-6), missing CDR3, stop codons, out-of-frame junctions, or ambiguous translated residues. V3J clonotypes were defined as sequences sharing the same inferred V gene, J gene, and CDR3 amino acid sequence. The percentage overlap between two repertoires was calculated by dividing the number of shared unique clonotypes by the size of the smaller repertoire. RTK rarefaction, the Chao1 estimator, and Recon v2.1 estimates of unobserved clonotypes were used to assess repertoire richness. For all TCRbeta clonotypes obtained by the gDNA method from several donors, generation probabilities were computed with OLGA. The table comes from immuneACCESS by way of TCRdb, which keeps in-frame sequences with V and J called. Part of the clones is missing from these tables; in studies checked, under half for an unresolved V gene and the rest for unknown reasons. From that table come the V and J calls and clone size; the DNA was used to work out D and trimming. The sample yields over 750,000 clones; just over 95% were counted once. The ten largest clones add up to about 0.25% of the sample.

The receptor was isolated from a man aged 25 to 40 in good health. The V and J segments used are TRBV30 and TRBJ2-3; 7 of the junction bases match TRBD1. Sequencing was performed on naive CD8+ T cells sorted from blood. The intended sense of this specimen's cell subset or site label: CD45RA+CCR7+. In nucleotides, the sequence is TGTGCCTGGAGTCCGAACAGGGGCACTAGCACAGATACGCAGTATTTT. The translation is CAWSPNRGTSTDTQYF.